The rows below give T cell receptor beta chains drawn from one sample of a study of blood T cell repertoires in COVID-19. Clones were sequenced by immunoSEQ multiplex PCR, and TCRdb holds only the in-frame ones, with some missing. The sample records tens of thousands of clones, 81% being singletons. Sample: peripheral blood. The receptor set was obtained from a woman aged 60 to 75 with acute or convalescent COVID-19. Each CDR3 is given with its conserved first and last residue. A D gene is named only where the DNA matches it firmly. Only part of the rows carry a size: once, few, many, or a class if the clone is expanded.

J: TRBJ1-2
D: .
size: .
V: TRBV4-1
DNA: TGCGCCAGCAGCCAAGGCAGTTGGGAGGCAGCAACCTTC
CDR3: CASSQGSWEAATF

J: TRBJ2-7
D: .
size: .
V: TRBV28
DNA: TGTGCCAGCAGTTCCGGACACAACACCGAGCAGTACTTC
CDR3: CASSSGHNTEQYF

J: TRBJ1-5
D: TRBD1
size: .
V: TRBV6-4
DNA: TGTGCCAGCAGTGACCCGAATACAGGGGAATGCAATCAGCCCCAGCATTTT
CDR3: CASSDPNTGECNQPQHF

J: TRBJ2-7
D: TRBD1
size: .
V: TRBV6-1
DNA: TGTGCCAGCAGTGAAGTCTGGACAGGCTACGAGCAGTACTTC
CDR3: CASSEVWTGYEQYF

J: TRBJ2-5
D: TRBD1
size: .
V: TRBV27
DNA: TGTGCCAGCAGTTTATTGGGGACAGGGGACCAAGAGACCCAGTACTTC
CDR3: CASSLLGTGDQETQYF

J: TRBJ2-3
D: TRBD2
size: .
V: TRBV4-1
DNA: TGCGCCAGCAGCCAGACTAGCGGGGGGGCCCGTAATACGCAGTATTTT
CDR3: CASSQTSGGARNTQYF

J: TRBJ2-1
D: .
size: .
V: TRBV14
DNA: TGTGCCAGCAGCCTAAGACAGGTATACAATGAGCAGTTCTTC
CDR3: CASSLRQVYNEQFF

J: TRBJ2-1
D: .
size: .
V: TRBV28
DNA: TGTGCCAGCAGTCCCCCGACAGTATCATTCTCCTACAATGAGCAGTTCTTC
CDR3: CASSPPTVSFSYNEQFF

J: TRBJ2-1
D: TRBD1
size: .
V: TRBV18
DNA: TGTGCCAGCCGTACCCTCGGGACAGGGGGCTACAATGAGCAGTTCTTC
CDR3: CASRTLGTGGYNEQFF

J: TRBJ1-2
D: TRBD1
size: .
V: TRBV27
DNA: TGTGCCAGCAGAGCGACCGGGACAGGGACCTCAGTGGGCTACACCTTC
CDR3: CASRATGTGTSVGYTF

J: TRBJ2-1
D: TRBD2
size: few
V: TRBV7-3
DNA: TGTGCCAGCAGTCACGGACTAGCGGGAAGTGAGCAGTTCTTC
CDR3: CASSHGLAGSEQFF

J: TRBJ2-3
D: .
size: .
V: TRBV29-1
DNA: TGCAGCGTTGGGACAGACACAGATACGCAGTATTTT
CDR3: CSVGTDTDTQYF

J: TRBJ2-3
D: TRBD1
size: .
V: TRBV5-4
DNA: TGTGCCAGCAGCTTGGGAGGGGGCCGGACAGATACGCAGTATTTT
CDR3: CASSLGGGRTDTQYF

J: TRBJ2-1
D: .
size: .
V: TRBV20-1
DNA: TGCAGTGCTGCGTTCTACAATGAGCAGTTCTTC
CDR3: CSAAFYNEQFF

J: TRBJ2-1
D: .
size: .
V: TRBV25-1
DNA: TGTGCCAGCAGTGACCCAGGGGTACGCAATGAGCAGTTCTTC
CDR3: CASSDPGVRNEQFF

J: TRBJ2-5
D: .
size: .
V: TRBV6-5
DNA: TGTGCCAGCAGGCCGCGAGCGGCGTTAGGAGAGACCCAGTACTTC
CDR3: CASRPRAALGETQYF

J: TRBJ1-1
D: TRBD1
size: .
V: TRBV2
DNA: TGTGCCAGCAGCACTCAGGGGGGGAACACTGAAGCTTTCTTT
CDR3: CASSTQGGNTEAFF

J: TRBJ1-3
D: .
size: .
V: TRBV5-1
DNA: TGCGCCAGCAGCTTGGGCGGGGGAAACACCATATATTTT
CDR3: CASSLGGGNTIYF

J: TRBJ1-5
D: TRBD1
size: .
V: TRBV20-1
DNA: TGCAGTGCTAGTGGCAGGGGGCAGCCCCAGCATTTT
CDR3: CSASGRGQPQHF

J: TRBJ2-7
D: .
size: .
V: TRBV24-1
DNA: TGTGCCACCAGTGACAGCAGGGTAGGCTACGAGCAGTACTTC
CDR3: CATSDSRVGYEQYF

J: TRBJ2-2
D: TRBD2
size: .
V: TRBV7-9
DNA: TGTGCCAGCAGCTTTGGACTAGCGGGGGAGCTGTTTTTT
CDR3: CASSFGLAGELFF

J: TRBJ1-5
D: .
size: .
V: TRBV24-1
DNA: TGTGCCACCAGTGTAGCTCCCTACCAGCCCCAGCATTTT
CDR3: CATSVAPYQPQHF

J: TRBJ1-1
D: .
size: .
V: TRBV5-1
DNA: TGCGCCAGCCGGGTCGCGGGGTTGGACACTGAAGCTTTCTTT
CDR3: CASRVAGLDTEAFF

J: TRBJ1-6
D: .
size: few
V: TRBV30
DNA: TGTGCCTGGAGTCTCCCGGCGGGGGCGGCTTCACCCCTCCACTTT
CDR3: CAWSLPAGAASPLHF

J: TRBJ1-5
D: .
size: .
V: TRBV2
DNA: TGTGCCAGCAGAGGGACTTATAGGAGCAATCAGCCCCAGCATTTT
CDR3: CASRGTYRSNQPQHF

J: TRBJ2-2
D: .
size: .
V: TRBV7-9
DNA: TGTGCCAGCAGCTCCGAGGGGGGGCGCAAGACCGGGGAGCTGTTTTTT
CDR3: CASSSEGGRKTGELFF

J: TRBJ2-5
D: .
size: few
V: TRBV11-3
DNA: TGTGCCAGCAGCTTAGGTCGCAGCCAAGAGACCCAGTACTTC
CDR3: CASSLGRSQETQYF

J: TRBJ2-1
D: TRBD1
size: .
V: TRBV19
DNA: TGTGCCAGTAGCGACAGGGGGGGAGAGAACAATGAGCAGTTCTTC
CDR3: CASSDRGGENNEQFF

J: TRBJ2-5
D: TRBD1
size: .
V: TRBV19
DNA: TGTGCCAGTAGCAGAACAGGGGTAAAGACCCAGTACTTC
CDR3: CASSRTGVKTQYF

J: TRBJ2-1
D: .
size: .
V: TRBV2
DNA: TGTGCCAGCGAGGCATTAGAGCACAATGAGCAGTTCTTC
CDR3: CASEALEHNEQFF

J: TRBJ1-2
D: .
size: .
V: TRBV29-1
DNA: TGCAGCGTTGAAGACAAGCCGGGTGGCTACACCTTC
CDR3: CSVEDKPGGYTF

J: TRBJ1-1
D: .
size: .
V: TRBV19
DNA: TGTGCCAGTAGTATGGGCATCGAAGCTTTCTTT
CDR3: CASSMGIEAFF

J: TRBJ2-2
D: .
size: .
V: TRBV27
DNA: TGTGCCAGCAGCCAACAGGGTTGGAACACCGGGGAGCTGTTTTTT
CDR3: CASSQQGWNTGELFF

J: TRBJ1-4
D: TRBD1
size: once
V: TRBV19
DNA: TGTGCCAGTAGTCCGCGGACAGGGGAGAGGGAAAAACTGTTTTTT
CDR3: CASSPRTGEREKLFF

J: TRBJ1-2
D: TRBD1
size: .
V: TRBV7-8
DNA: TGTGCCAGCAGCCACCCGACTTCGGGACAGGGCTCTTGGGATGGCTACACCTTC
CDR3: CASSHPTSGQGSWDGYTF

J: TRBJ2-3
D: TRBD1
size: .
V: TRBV30
DNA: TGTGCCGGACAGGCGGGCCAGATGGCAGATACGCAGTATTTT
CDR3: CAGQAGQMADTQYF

J: TRBJ2-5
D: TRBD1
size: .
V: TRBV6-5
DNA: TGTGCCGGCACCAAAAGGGGACAGGGAGAGACCCAGTACTTC
CDR3: CAGTKRGQGETQYF

J: TRBJ2-1
D: .
size: .
V: TRBV11-2
DNA: TGTGCCAGCAGCCACAGGGTGGCGGGGGCGAACAATGAGCAGTTCTTC
CDR3: CASSHRVAGANNEQFF

J: TRBJ2-4
D: .
size: .
V: TRBV29-1
DNA: TGCAGCGTCCTAGGGGACAAAAACATTCAGTACTTC
CDR3: CSVLGDKNIQYF

J: TRBJ2-2
D: TRBD1
size: .
V: TRBV5-1
DNA: TGCGCCAGCAGAGGGACAGACACCGGGGAGCTGTTTTTT
CDR3: CASRGTDTGELFF

J: TRBJ1-2
D: .
size: few
V: TRBV4-2
DNA: TGTGCCAGCAGCTCACCAGGGGTCGACCTCTATGGCTACACCTTC
CDR3: CASSSPGVDLYGYTF

J: TRBJ2-7
D: TRBD1
size: .
V: TRBV20-1
DNA: TGCAGTGCTAGTAACCCGGGACAGGGATTTTACGAGCAGTACTTC
CDR3: CSASNPGQGFYEQYF

J: TRBJ1-1
D: .
size: .
V: TRBV12-3/TRBV12-4
DNA: TGTGCCAGCAGAGGGGGCACTGAAGCTTTCTTT
CDR3: CASRGGTEAFF

J: TRBJ2-7
D: TRBD1
size: .
V: TRBV11-1
DNA: TGTGCCAGCAGCTCACAGGGGACGCAGTACTTC
CDR3: CASSSQGTQYF

J: TRBJ2-7
D: .
size: .
V: TRBV5-1
DNA: TGCGCCAGCAGCCTCAACACAGAGCAGTACTTC
CDR3: CASSLNTEQYF

J: TRBJ2-5
D: TRBD2
size: .
V: TRBV7-8
DNA: TGTGCCAGCAGCTCCTCGATGGACCCGGGACTAGCAAACCAAGAGACCCAGTACTTC
CDR3: CASSSSMDPGLANQETQYF

J: TRBJ1-6
D: TRBD1
size: .
V: TRBV6-5
DNA: TGTGCCAGCAGGTCGGGACAGATCAATTCACCCCTCCACTTT
CDR3: CASRSGQINSPLHF

J: TRBJ2-3
D: .
size: .
V: TRBV7-9
DNA: TGTGCCAGCAGCCATACCCGGACTAAGTCATACGGTACGCAGTATTTT
CDR3: CASSHTRTKSYGTQYF

J: TRBJ1-2
D: TRBD1
size: few
V: TRBV14
DNA: TGTGCCAGCAGCCAACATATACAGGGGTTTGGTGGCTACACCTTC
CDR3: CASSQHIQGFGGYTF

J: TRBJ2-1
D: TRBD2
size: .
V: TRBV28
DNA: TGTGCCAGCAGTTTAATCCCGGGGGGACCTTACAATGAGCAGTTCTTC
CDR3: CASSLIPGGPYNEQFF

J: TRBJ1-2
D: TRBD1
size: few
V: TRBV2
DNA: TGTGCCAGCAGTGAAGGACAGGGGGCTAATGGCTACACCTTC
CDR3: CASSEGQGANGYTF

J: TRBJ2-7
D: TRBD1
size: .
V: TRBV15
DNA: TGTGCCACCACCCGCGACAGGGCCACCTACGAGCAGTACTTC
CDR3: CATTRDRATYEQYF

J: TRBJ2-3
D: .
size: .
V: TRBV12-3/TRBV12-4
DNA: TGTGCCAGCAGTTTGCGTATCTCGGATACGCAGTATTTT
CDR3: CASSLRISDTQYF